These T cell receptor beta chains were read from a single sample in a study of cytomegalovirus exposure and HLA in healthy donors. The method was immunoSEQ multiplex PCR; TCRdb's version includes in-frame clones alone and lacks a portion of them. This table holds 150,000 to 200,000 clones, roughly 75% found once. The sample comprised PBMCs. The receptor set was obtained from a male donor in good health and CMV-seronegative. The CDR3 runs from the conserved cysteine through the conserved F or W. D genes are given only for firm matches. The size of a clone is reported for some rows only, either as once, few or many, or as a class for expanded clones.

-	-	TRBV28	TRBJ2-7	TGTGCCAGCTTCACAGTGTCCTACGAGCAGTACTTC	CASFTVSYEQYF
-	TRBD2	TRBV9	TRBJ2-3	TGTGCCAGCAGCGTAGCACTAGCGGGCACAGATACGCAGTATTTT	CASSVALAGTDTQYF
-	TRBD2	TRBV15	TRBJ2-2	TGTGCCACCAGCAGAGATGAGCGGGGGGGGGCCGGGGAGCTGTTTTTT	CATSRDERGGAGELFF
-	-	TRBV5-1	TRBJ1-3	TGCGCCAGCAGCCAAGACAACAGCCGCTCTGGAAACACCATATATTTT	CASSQDNSRSGNTIYF
once	TRBD2	TRBV5-1	TRBJ2-2	TGCGCCAGCCAGCGGGGGGGCCACACCGGGGAGCTGTTTTTT	CASQRGGHTGELFF
-	TRBD2	TRBV7-2	TRBJ2-7	TGTGCCAGCAGCTTAGGACTAGCGGAGCACCTATACGAGCAGTACTTC	CASSLGLAEHLYEQYF
once	-	TRBV7-9	TRBJ2-2	TGTGCCAGCAGCCTCTGGACAGCCAACACCGGGGAGCTGTTTTTT	CASSLWTANTGELFF
-	-	TRBV28	TRBJ1-2	TGTGCCAGCACCCTCCCCGGGGTGGGCTATGGCTACACCTTC	CASTLPGVGYGYTF
few	TRBD2	TRBV10-3	TRBJ2-1	TGTGCCATCAAACAAACGGGGGGAACGAATAACAATGAGCAGTTCTTC	CAIKQTGGTNNNEQFF
few	TRBD1	TRBV6-1	TRBJ1-2	TGTGCCAGCAGTGGGGGACAGGGGGTATATGGCTACACCTTC	CASSGGQGVYGYTF
-	TRBD1	TRBV6-5	TRBJ1-1	TGTGCCAGCAGTTACTCAAACAGGGGTTACACTGAAGCTTTCTTT	CASSYSNRGYTEAFF
once	-	TRBV9	TRBJ1-1	TGTGCCAGCAGCGTCTTTCCAGTAAACACTGAAGCTTTCTTT	CASSVFPVNTEAFF
-	-	TRBV30	TRBJ2-1	TGTGCCTGGAGGCGGGGAACCTACAATGAGCAGTTCTTC	CAWRRGTYNEQFF
-	TRBD1	TRBV2	TRBJ1-2	TGTGCCAGCAGAGAGCGGACAGGGTACGGTGGCTACACCTTC	CASRERTGYGGYTF
-	-	TRBV19	TRBJ1-2	TGTGCCAGTAGTATAGGAGGTACAAGGAGGGCATATGGCTACACCTTC	CASSIGGTRRAYGYTF
-	TRBD2	TRBV7-2	TRBJ2-7	TGTGCCAGCAGCTCCCCGGGACTAGCGGGAGGCTCCTACGAGCAGTACTTC	CASSSPGLAGGSYEQYF
-	TRBD1	TRBV19	TRBJ1-2	TGTGCCAGTAGTATCGACAGGGGGAATGGCTACACCTTC	CASSIDRGNGYTF